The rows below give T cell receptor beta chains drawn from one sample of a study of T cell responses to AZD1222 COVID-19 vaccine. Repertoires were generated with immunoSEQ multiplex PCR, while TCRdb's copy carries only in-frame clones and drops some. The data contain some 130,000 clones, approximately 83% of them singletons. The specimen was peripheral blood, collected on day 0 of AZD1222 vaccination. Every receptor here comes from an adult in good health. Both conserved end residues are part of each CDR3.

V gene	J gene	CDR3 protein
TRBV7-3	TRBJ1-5	CASSIGANQPQHF
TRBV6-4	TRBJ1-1	CASSLRTGWSASTEAFF
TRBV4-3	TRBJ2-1	CASSQDLAGGWDEQFF
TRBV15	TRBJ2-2	CATSRDAPPYGTGELFF
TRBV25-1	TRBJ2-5	CASSLWPQETQYF
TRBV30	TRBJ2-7	CAWSVAQGRPLLDEQYF
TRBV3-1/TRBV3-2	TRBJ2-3	CASSIGQLQYF
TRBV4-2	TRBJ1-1	CASSRPGRGEAFF
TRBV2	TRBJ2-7	CASTTGTGRREQYF
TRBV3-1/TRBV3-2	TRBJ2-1	CASSPRGSGPSYNEQFF
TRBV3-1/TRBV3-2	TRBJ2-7	CASSQDPGTPLYF
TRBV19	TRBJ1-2	CASSLGSGTGNGYTF
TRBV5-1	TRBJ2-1	CASSPLTGAYNEQFF
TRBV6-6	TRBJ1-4	CASSYWAASNEKLFF
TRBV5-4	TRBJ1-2	CASSSHDRDLGYTF
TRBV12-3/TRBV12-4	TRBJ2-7	CASRVGQGYEQYF
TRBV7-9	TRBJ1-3	CASSLAGRAPGGNTIYF
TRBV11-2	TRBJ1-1	CASSTRGRVTEAFF
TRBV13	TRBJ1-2	CASSIQGGGYGYTF
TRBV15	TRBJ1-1	CATSSGANLNTEAFF
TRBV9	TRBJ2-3	CASSVATGGTSYTDTQYF
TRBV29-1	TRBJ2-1	CSAGLAGRYNEQFF
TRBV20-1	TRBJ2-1	CSASREASGRNEQFF
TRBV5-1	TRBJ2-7	CASSPRTADYEQYF
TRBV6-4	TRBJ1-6	CASSEGRNSPLHF
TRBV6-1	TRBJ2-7	CASSELAGASYEQYF
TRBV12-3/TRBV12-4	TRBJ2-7	CASSFQGSYEQYF
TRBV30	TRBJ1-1	CAWNYGDRFLTEAFF
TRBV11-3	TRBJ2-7	CASSPHRGTYEQYF